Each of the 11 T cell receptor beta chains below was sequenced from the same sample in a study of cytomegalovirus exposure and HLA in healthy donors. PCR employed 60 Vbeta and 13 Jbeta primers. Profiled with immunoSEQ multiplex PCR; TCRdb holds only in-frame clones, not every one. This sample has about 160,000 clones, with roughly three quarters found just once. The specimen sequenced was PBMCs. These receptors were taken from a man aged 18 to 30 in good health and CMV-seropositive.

The CDR3 spells CASSDFGNGAADTQYF. The CDR3 coding sequence is TGTGCCAGCAGTGACTTCGGCAATGGGGCCGCAGATACGCAGTATTTT. The chain combines TRBV2 with TRBJ2-3; D possibly corresponds to TRBD1 (5 bases). The CDR3 is 16 amino acids. With 3 bases removed from V and 4 bases from J, the gap between germline ends came to 17 bases. Germline V gene data show CDR1 as SNHLY and CDR2 as FYNNEI.

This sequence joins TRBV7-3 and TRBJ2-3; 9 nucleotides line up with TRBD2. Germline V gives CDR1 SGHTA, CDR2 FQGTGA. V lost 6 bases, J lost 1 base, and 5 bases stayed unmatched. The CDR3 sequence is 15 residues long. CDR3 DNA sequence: TGTGCCAGCAGTTCGCGGGGGGGCCGCACAGATACGCAGTATTTT. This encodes CASSSRGGRTDTQYF.

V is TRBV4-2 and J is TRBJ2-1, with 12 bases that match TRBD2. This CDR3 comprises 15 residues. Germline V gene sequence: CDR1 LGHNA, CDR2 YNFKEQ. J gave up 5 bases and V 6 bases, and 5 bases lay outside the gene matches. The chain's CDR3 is CASRRLAGDDNEQFF. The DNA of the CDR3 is TGTGCCAGCAGACGACTAGCGGGAGATGACAATGAGCAGTTCTTC.

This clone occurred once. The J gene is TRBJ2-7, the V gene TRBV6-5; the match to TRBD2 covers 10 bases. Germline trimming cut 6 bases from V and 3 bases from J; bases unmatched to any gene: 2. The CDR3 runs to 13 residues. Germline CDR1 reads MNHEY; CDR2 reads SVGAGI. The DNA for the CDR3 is TGTGCCAGCAGCCAGCGGGAGGGCTACGAGCAGTACTTC. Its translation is CASSQREGYEQYF.

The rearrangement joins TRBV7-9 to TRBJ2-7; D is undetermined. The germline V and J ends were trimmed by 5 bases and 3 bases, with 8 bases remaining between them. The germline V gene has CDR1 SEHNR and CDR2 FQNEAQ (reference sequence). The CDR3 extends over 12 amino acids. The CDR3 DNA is TGTGCCAGCAGCCCCTCGAGCTACGAGCAGTACTTC. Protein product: CASSPSSYEQYF.

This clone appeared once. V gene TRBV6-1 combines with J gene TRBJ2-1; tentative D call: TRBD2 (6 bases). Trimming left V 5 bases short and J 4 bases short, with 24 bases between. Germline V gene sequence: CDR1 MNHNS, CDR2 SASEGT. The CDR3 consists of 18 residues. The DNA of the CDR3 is TGTGCCAGCAGTCAAGATGGTAGCGGACGGCGGGGATACAATGAGCAGTTCTTC. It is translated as CASSQDGSGRRGYNEQFF.

The CDR3 coding sequence is TGTGCCAGCAGCCGAACCCATAGCGGTGGCGGGCGACCCTACAATGAGCAGTTCTTC. The encoded protein is CASSRTHSGGGRPYNEQFF. The genes are TRBV9 and TRBJ2-1; tentative D call: TRBD2 (6 bases). V shed 4 bases and J shed 2 bases, with 25 bases lying between them. This CDR3 is built from 19 residues. Germline lookup yields CDR1 SGDLS and CDR2 YYNGEE.

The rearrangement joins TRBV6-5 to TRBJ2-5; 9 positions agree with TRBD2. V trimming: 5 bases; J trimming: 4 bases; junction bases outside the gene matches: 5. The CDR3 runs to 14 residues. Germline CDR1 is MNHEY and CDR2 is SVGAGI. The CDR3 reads CASSRGGARETQYF. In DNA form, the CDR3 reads TGTGCCAGCAGTCGCGGGGGGGCAAGAGAGACCCAGTACTTC.

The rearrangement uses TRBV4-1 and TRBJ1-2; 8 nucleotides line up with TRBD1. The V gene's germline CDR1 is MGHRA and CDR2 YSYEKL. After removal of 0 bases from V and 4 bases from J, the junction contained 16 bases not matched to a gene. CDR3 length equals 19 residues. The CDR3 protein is CASSQDSATGAFSGYGYTF. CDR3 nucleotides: TGCGCCAGCAGCCAAGATTCTGCGACAGGGGCGTTTTCGGGCTATGGCTACACCTTC.

The CDR3 region is CASSLWGQGIYQPQHF. DNA of the CDR3: TGTGCCAGCAGCTTGTGGGGCCAGGGGATATATCAGCCCCAGCATTTT. The V and J genes are TRBV5-6 and TRBJ1-5; tentative D call: TRBD1 (6 bases). Germline CDR1 and CDR2: SGHDT and YYEEEE. The CDR3 extends over 16 amino acids. V was pared by 1 base and J by 5 bases, with 16 bases between.

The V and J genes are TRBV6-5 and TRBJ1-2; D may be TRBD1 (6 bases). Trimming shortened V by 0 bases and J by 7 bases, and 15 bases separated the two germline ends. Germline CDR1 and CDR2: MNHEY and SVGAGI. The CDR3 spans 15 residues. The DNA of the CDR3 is TGTGCCAGCAGTTACTCAGGCAGGGGCCAGGCTGGCTACACCTTC. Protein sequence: CASSYSGRGQAGYTF.